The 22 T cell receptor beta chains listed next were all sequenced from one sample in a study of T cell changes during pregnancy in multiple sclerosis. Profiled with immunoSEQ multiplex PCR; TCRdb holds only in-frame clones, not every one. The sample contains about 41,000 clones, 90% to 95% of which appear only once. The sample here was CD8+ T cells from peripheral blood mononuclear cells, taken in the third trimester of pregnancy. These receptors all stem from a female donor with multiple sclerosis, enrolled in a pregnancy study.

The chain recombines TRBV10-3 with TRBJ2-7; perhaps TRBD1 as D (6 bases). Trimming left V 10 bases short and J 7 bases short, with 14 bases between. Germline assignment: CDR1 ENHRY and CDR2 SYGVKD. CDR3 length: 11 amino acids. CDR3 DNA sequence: TGTGCCACCAGGGGCCTGGGTGAGCAGTACTTC. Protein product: CATRGLGEQYF.

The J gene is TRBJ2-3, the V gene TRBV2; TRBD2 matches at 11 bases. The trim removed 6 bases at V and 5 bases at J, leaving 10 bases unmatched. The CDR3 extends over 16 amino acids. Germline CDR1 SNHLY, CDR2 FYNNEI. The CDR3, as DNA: TGTGCCAGCAGCTATTCACTAGCGGGAGAGGAAGATACGCAGTATTTT. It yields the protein CASSYSLAGEEDTQYF.

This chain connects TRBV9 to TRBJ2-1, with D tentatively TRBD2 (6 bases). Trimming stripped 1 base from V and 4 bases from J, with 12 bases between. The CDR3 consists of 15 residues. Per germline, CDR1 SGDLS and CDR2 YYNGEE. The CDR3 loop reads CASSVMGTEYNEQFF. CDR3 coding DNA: TGTGCCAGCAGCGTAATGGGGACTGAGTACAATGAGCAGTTCTTC.

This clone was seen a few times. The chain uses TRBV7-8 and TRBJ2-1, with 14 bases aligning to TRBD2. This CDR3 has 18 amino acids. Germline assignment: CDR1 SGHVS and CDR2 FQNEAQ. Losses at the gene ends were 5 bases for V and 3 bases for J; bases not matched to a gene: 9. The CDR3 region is CASSEPRTSGRHYNEQFF. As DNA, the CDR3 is TGTGCCAGCAGCGAACCACGGACTAGCGGGAGGCACTACAATGAGCAGTTCTTC.

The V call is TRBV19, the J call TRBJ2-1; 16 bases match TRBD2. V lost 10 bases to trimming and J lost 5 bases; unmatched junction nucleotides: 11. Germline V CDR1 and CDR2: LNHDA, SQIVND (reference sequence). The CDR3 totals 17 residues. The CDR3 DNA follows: TGTGCCACCAGTGGGAGGGGGACTAGCGGGAGGGACAATGAGCAGTTCTTC. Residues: CATSGRGTSGRDNEQFF. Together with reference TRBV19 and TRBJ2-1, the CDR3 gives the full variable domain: DGGITQSPKYLFRKEGQNVTLSCEQNLNHDAMYWYRQDPGQGLRLIYYSQIVNDFQKGDIAEGYSVSREKKESFPLTVTSAQKNPTAFYLCATSGRGTSGRDNEQFFGPGTRLTVL.

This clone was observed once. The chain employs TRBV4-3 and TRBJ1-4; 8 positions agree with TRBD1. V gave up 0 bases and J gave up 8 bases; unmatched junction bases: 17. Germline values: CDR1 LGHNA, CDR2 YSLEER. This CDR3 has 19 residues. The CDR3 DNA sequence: TGCGCCAGCAGCCAAGAAATGAGGACAGGGTCTTTTTTCGGGGAAAAACTGTTTTTT. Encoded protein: CASSQEMRTGSFFGEKLFF.

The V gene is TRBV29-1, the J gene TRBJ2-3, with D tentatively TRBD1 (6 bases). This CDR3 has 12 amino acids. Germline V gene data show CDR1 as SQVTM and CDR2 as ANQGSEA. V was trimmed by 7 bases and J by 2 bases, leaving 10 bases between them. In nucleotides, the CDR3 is TGCAGCGCAGGACAGACCACAGATACGCAGTATTTT. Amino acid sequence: CSAGQTTDTQYF.

The CDR3 region has the DNA TGTGCCAGCAACATGGGAGGGGATGAGCAGTTCTTC. This encodes CASNMGGDEQFF. The chain employs TRBV9 and TRBJ2-1; TRBD2 matches at 7 bases. The length of the CDR3 is 12 residues. Germline CDR1 reads SGDLS; CDR2 reads YYNGEE. The V segment lost 6 bases and the J segment 8 bases; nucleotides outside the gene matches: 5.

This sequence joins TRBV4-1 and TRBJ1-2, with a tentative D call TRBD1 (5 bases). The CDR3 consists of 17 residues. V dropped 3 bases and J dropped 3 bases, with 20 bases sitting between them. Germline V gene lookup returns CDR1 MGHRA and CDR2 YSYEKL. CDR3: CASSQAGGTPSHYGYTF. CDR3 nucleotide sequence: TGCGCCAGCAGCCAGGCGGGCGGGACCCCTTCCCACTATGGCTACACCTTC.

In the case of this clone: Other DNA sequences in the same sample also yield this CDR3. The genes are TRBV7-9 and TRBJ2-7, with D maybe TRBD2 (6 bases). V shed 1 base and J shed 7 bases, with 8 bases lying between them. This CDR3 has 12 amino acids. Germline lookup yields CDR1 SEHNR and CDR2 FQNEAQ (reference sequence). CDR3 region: CASSLGRGEQYF. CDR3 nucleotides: TGTGCCAGCAGCTTAGGGCGGGGTGAGCAGTACTTC.

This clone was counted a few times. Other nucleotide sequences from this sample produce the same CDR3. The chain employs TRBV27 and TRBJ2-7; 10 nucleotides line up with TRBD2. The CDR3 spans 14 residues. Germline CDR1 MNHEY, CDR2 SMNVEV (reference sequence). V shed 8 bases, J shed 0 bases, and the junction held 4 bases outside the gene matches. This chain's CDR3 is CASSLAGDSYEQYF. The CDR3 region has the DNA TGTGCCAGCTCCCTAGCGGGGGACTCCTACGAGCAGTACTTC.

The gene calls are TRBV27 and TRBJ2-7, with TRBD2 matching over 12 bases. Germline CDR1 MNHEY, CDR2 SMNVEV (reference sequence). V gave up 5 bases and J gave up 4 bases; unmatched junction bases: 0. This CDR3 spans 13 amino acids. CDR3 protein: CASSLAGGYEQYF. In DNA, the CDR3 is TGTGCCAGCAGTCTAGCGGGGGGGTACGAGCAGTACTTC.

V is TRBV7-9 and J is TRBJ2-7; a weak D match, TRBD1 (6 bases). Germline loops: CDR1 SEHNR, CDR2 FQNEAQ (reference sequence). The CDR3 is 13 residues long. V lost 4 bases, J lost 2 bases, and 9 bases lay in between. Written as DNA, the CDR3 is TGTGCCAGCAGCTCGCGGACAGCCTACGAGCAGTACTTC. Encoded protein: CASSSRTAYEQYF.

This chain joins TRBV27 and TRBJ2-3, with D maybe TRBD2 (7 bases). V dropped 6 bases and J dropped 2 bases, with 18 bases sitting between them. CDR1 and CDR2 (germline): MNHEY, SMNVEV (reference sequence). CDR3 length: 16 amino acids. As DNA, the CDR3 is TGTGCCAGCAGCACAAACCTAGGGGGGGCCACAGATACGCAGTATTTT. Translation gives CASSTNLGGATDTQYF.

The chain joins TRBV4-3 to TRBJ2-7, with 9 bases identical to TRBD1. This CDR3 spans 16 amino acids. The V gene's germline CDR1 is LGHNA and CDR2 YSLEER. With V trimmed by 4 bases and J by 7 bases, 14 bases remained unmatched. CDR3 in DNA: TGCGCCAGCAGCCTATCAAGGGGACAGGGCTCGGGGGAGCAGTACTTC. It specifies CASSLSRGQGSGEQYF.

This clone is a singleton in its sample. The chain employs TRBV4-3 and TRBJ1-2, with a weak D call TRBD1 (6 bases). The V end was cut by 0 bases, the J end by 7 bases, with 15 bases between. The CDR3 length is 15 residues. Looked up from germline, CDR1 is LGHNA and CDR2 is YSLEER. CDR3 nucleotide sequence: TGCGCCAGCAGCCAAGATCTGGCGACAGGCAGTGGCTACACCTTC. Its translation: CASSQDLATGSGYTF.

Here the CDR3 reads CASSSTYTDTQYF. The CDR3 DNA sequence: TGTGCCAGCAGTTCCACATACACAGATACGCAGTATTTT. This rearrangement joins TRBV6-5 to TRBJ2-3; D gene unclear. V gave up 4 bases and J gave up 2 bases, with 7 bases separating them. The CDR3 is made up of 13 amino acids. CDR1 is MNHEY and CDR2 is SVGAGI in the germline V gene.

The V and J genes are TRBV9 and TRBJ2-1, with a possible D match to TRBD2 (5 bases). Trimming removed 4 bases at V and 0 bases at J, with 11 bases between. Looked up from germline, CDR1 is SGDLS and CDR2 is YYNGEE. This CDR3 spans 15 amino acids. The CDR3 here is CASSYYGDSYNEQFF. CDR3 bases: TGTGCCAGCAGCTACTACGGGGACTCCTACAATGAGCAGTTCTTC.

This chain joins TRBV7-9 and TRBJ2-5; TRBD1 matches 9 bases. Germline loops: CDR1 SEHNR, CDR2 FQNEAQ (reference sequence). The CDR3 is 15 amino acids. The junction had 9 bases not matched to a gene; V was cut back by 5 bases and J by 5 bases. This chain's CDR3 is CASSTGTGFEETQYF. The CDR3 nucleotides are TGTGCCAGCAGCACCGGGACAGGGTTTGAGGAGACCCAGTACTTC. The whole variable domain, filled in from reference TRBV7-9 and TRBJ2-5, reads DTGVSQNPRHKITKRGQNVTFRCDPISEHNRLYWYRQTLGQGPEFLTYFQNEAQLEKSRLLSDRFSAERPKGSFSTLEIQRTEQGDSAMYLCASSTGTGFEETQYFGPGTRLLVL.

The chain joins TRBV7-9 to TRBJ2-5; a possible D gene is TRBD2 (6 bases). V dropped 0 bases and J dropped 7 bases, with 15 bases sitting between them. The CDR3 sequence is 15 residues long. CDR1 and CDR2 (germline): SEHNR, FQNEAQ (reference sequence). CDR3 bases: TGTGCCAGCAGCTTAGCGGTGGGACTTGGAGGGACCCAGTACTTC. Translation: CASSLAVGLGGTQYF.

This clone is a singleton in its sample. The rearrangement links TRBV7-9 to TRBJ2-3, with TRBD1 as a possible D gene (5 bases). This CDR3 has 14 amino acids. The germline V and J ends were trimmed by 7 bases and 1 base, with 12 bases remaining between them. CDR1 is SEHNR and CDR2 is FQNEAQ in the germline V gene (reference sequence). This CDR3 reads CASMGLGGTDTQYF. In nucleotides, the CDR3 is TGTGCCAGCATGGGGCTAGGTGGCACAGATACGCAGTATTTT.

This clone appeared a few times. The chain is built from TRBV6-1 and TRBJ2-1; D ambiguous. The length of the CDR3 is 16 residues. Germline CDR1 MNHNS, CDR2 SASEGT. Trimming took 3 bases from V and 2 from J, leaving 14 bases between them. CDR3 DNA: TGTGCCAGCAGTGAGGCTGCAAACGAACCCTACAATGAGCAGTTCTTC. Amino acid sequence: CASSEAANEPYNEQFF.